This TCR beta chain stems from a study of cytomegalovirus exposure and HLA in healthy donors. Looking at the study overall: In an earlier analysis, 95 million to 140 million unique TCR beta sequences were found from 200 million or so T cells. Caucasian-associated ancestry cluster membership applied to just over 80% of nearly 400 genotyped donors.

Regarding this clone: Its antigen is currently unknown.

The CDR3 runs 13 residues. The trim removed 0 bases at V and 2 bases at J, leaving 1 base unmatched. CDR1 and CDR2 (germline): SQVTM, ANQGSEA. PCR involved 60 Vbeta and 13 Jbeta primers. The table came from immunoSEQ multiplex PCR; TCRdb's copy has only in-frame clones and leaves some out. With tens of thousands of clones in the sample, the ten largest clones hold around 5.9%. Study-wide findings and caveats: High sensitivity and specificity were reportedly achieved when the classifier diagnosed cytomegalovirus status. Most TCR beta V segments were productive about 90% or about 30% of the time in an earlier analysis.

Sample: PBMCs. V and J are TRBV29-1 and TRBJ2-7; 7 bases agree with TRBD1. The sequence was collected from a human donor in good health. The CDR3 loop is CSVEDRGTYEQYF. DNA of the CDR3: TGCAGCGTTGAAGACAGGGGGACCTACGAGCAGTACTTC.